This T cell receptor beta chain was documented in a study of human T cells and chemical hapten exposure. TCRdb called the RACE reads again in MiXCR, with one record for every CDR3 protein. This table holds 50,000 to 70,000 distinct CDR3 sequences, approximately 6.5% found once. By sample fraction, this clonotype is medium-sized. Time point meaning: healthy volunteer bleed at 6 weeks. Unfractionated whole blood yielded total RNA. This clonotype was obtained from a female donor in good health. Some clones in this sample may be carry-over from other donors' samples. The sequenced material came from whole blood.

In DNA, the CDR3 is TGTGCCAGCAGTAAGACAGGGGGTGGGGCCAACGTCCTGACTTTC. Encoded protein: CASSKTGGGANVLTF. The chain carries TRBV6-6 and TRBJ2-6; TRBD1 agrees at 9 bases. The CDR3 is 15 residues long. Germline values: CDR1 MNHNY, CDR2 SVGAGI (reference sequence). V lost 5 bases, J lost 3 bases, and 2 bases stayed unmatched.